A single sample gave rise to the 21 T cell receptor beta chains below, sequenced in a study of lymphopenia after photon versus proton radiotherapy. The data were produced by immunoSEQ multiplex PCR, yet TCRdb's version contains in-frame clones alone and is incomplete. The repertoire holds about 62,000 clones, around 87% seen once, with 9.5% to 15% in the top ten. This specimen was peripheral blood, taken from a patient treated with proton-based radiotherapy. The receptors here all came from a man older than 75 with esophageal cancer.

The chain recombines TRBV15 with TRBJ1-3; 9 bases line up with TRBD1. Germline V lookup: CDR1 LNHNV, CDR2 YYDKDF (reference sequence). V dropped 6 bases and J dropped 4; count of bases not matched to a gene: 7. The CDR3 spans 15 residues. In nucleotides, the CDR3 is TGTGCCACCAGTTCGGGACAGGGAACGGGAAACACCATATATTTT. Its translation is CATSSGQGTGNTIYF.

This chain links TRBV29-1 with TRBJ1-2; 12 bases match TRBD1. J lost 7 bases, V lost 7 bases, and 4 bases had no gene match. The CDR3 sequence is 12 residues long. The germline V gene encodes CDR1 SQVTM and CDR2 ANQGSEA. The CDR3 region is CSGGQGASGYTF. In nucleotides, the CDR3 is TGCAGCGGGGGACAGGGGGCGAGTGGCTACACCTTC.

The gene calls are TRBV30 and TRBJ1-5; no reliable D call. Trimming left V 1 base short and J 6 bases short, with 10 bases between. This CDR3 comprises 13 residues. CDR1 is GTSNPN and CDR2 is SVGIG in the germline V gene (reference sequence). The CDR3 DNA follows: TGTGCCTGGAGTGCTGGGTCAAGTCAGCCCCAGCATTTT. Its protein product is CAWSAGSSQPQHF. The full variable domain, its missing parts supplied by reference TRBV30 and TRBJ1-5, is SQTIHQWPATLVQPVGSPLSLECTVEGTSNPNLYWYRQAAGRGLQLLFYSVGIGQISSEVPQNLSASRPQDRQFILSSKKLLLSDSGFYLCAWSAGSSQPQHFGDGTRLSIL.

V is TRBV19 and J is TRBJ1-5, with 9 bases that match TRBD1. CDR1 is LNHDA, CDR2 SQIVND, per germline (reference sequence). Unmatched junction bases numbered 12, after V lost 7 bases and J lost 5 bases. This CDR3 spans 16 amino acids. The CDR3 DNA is TGTGCCAGTACCCCTCGGGGACAGGGCGGGTATCAGCCCCAGCATTTT. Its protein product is CASTPRGQGGYQPQHF.

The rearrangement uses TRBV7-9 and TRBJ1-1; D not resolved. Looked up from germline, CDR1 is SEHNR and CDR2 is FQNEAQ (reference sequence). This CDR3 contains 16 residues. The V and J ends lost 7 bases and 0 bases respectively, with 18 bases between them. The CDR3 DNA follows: TGTGCCAGCATCGGAAAAAAAACAGAGATGAACACTGAAGCTTTCTTT. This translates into CASIGKKTEMNTEAFF. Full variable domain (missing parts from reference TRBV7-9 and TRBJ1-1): DTGVSQNPRHKITKRGQNVTFRCDPISEHNRLYWYRQTLGQGPEFLTYFQNEAQLEKSRLLSDRFSAERPKGSFSTLEIQRTEQGDSAMYLCASIGKKTEMNTEAFFGQGTRLTVV.

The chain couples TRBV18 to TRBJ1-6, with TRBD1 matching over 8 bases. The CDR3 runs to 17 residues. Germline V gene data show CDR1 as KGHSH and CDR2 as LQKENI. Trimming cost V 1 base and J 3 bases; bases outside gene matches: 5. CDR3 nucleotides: TGTGCCAGCTCACCACAGGCAGGGGGCCTCTATAATTCACCCCTCCACTTT. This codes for CASSPQAGGLYNSPLHF. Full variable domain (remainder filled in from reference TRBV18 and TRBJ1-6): NAGVMQNPRHLVRRRGQEARLRCSPMKGHSHVYWYRQLPEEGLKFMVYLQKENIIDESGMPKERFSAEFPKEGPSILRIQQVVRGDSAAYFCASSPQAGGLYNSPLHFGNGTRLTVT.

CDR3: CASSLVGLSYEQYF. The CDR3 DNA is TGCGCCAGCAGCTTGGTCGGGCTATCCTACGAGCAGTACTTC. The chain combines TRBV5-1 with TRBJ2-7; D not resolved. This CDR3 contains 14 residues. V lost 0 bases, J lost 1 base, and 8 bases lay in between. CDR1 is SGHRS, CDR2 YFSETQ, per germline.

CDR3 region: CASSGGLAGFSLNEQFF. The CDR3 DNA is TGTGCCAGCAGTGGCGGACTAGCGGGGTTCTCCCTCAATGAGCAGTTCTTC. This chain connects TRBV2 to TRBJ2-1; the match to TRBD2 covers 12 bases. The CDR3 runs 17 residues. The junction had 10 bases not matched to a gene; V was cut back by 4 bases and J by 6 bases. The V gene's germline CDR1 is SNHLY and CDR2 FYNNEI.

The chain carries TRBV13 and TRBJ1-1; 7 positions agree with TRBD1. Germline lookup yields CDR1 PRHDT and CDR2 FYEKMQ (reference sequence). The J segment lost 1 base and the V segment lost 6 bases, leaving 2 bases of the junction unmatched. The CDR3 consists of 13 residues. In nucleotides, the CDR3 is TGTGCCAGCAGGCGGACAGGGAACACTGAAGCTTTCTTT. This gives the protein CASRRTGNTEAFF. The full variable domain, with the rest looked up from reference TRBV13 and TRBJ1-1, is AAGVIQSPRHLIKEKRETATLKCYPIPRHDTVYWYQQGPGQDPQFLISFYEKMQSDKGSIPDRFSAQQFSDYHSELNMSSLELGDSALYFCASRRTGNTEAFFGQGTRLTVV.

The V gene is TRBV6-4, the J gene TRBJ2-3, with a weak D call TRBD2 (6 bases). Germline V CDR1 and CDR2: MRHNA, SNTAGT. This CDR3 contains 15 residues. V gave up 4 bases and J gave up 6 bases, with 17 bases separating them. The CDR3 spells CASSGDSSTMDTQYF. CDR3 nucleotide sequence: TGTGCCAGCAGTGGGGACTCGTCAACCATGGATACGCAGTATTTT.

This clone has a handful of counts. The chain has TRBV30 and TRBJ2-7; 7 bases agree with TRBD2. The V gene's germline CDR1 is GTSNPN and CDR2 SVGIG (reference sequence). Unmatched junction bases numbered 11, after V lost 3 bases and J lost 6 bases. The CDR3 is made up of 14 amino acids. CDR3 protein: CAWSAGLRRLEQYF. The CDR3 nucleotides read TGTGCCTGGAGCGCGGGACTAAGGAGGCTCGAGCAGTACTTC.

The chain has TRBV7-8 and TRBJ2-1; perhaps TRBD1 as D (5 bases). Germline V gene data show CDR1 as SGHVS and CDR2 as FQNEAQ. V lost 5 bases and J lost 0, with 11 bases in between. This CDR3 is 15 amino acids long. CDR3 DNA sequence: TGTGCCAGCAGCCGCTCGGACAACTCCTACAATGAGCAGTTCTTC. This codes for CASSRSDNSYNEQFF.

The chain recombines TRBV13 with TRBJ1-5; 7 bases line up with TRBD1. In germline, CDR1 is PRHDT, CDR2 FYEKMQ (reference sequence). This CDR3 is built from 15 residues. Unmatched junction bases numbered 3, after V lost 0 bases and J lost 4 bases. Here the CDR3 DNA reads TGTGCCAGCAGCTTAGGAGGGACAGTGAATCAGCCCCAGCATTTT. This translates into CASSLGGTVNQPQHF.

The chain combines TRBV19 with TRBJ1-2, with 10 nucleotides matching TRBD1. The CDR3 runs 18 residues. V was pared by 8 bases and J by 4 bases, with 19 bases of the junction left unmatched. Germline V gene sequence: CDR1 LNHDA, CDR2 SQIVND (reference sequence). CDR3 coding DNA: TGTGCCAGTGCATCCTTGGGGGAGACAGGGGGCGGTAGCTATGGCTACACCTTC. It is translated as CASASLGETGGGSYGYTF.

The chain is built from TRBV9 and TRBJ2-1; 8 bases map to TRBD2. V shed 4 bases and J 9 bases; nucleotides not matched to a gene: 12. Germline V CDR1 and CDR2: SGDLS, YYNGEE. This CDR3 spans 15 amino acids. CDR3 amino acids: CASSTTSGRGVEQFF. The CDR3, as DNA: TGTGCCAGCAGCACCACCAGCGGGAGAGGGGTTGAGCAGTTCTTC. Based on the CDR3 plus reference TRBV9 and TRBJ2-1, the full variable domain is DSGVTQTPKHLITATGQRVTLRCSPRSGDLSVYWYQQSLDQGLQFLIQYYNGEERAKGNILERFSAQQFPDLHSELNLSSLELGDSALYFCASSTTSGRGVEQFFGPGTRLTVL.

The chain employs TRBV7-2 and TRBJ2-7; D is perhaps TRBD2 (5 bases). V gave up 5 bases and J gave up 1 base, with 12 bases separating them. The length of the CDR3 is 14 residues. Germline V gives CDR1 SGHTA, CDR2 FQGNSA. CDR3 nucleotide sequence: TGTGCCAGCAGCCATGCGGGCAGATCCTACGAGCAGTACTTC. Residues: CASSHAGRSYEQYF.

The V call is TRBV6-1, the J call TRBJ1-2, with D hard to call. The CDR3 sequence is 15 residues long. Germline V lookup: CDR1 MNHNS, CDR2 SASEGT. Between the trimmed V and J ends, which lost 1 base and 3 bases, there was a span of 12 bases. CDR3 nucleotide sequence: TGTGCCAGCAGTGAAGGGGCCGTGCGGTACTATGGCTACACCTTC. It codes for CASSEGAVRYYGYTF.

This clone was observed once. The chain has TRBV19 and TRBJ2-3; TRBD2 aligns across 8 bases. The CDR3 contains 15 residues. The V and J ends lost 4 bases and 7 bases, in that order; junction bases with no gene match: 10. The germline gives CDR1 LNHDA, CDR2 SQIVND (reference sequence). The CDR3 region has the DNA TGTGCCAGTAGTACGTCGGGGGGGCCTATGAATACGCAGTATTTT. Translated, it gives CASSTSGGPMNTQYF.

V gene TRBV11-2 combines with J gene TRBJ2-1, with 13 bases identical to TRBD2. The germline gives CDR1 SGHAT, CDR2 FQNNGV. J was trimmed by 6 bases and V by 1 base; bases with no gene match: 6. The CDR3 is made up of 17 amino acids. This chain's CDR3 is CASSLGWGLAGLNEQFF. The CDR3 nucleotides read TGTGCCAGCAGCTTAGGTTGGGGACTAGCGGGACTCAATGAGCAGTTCTTC.

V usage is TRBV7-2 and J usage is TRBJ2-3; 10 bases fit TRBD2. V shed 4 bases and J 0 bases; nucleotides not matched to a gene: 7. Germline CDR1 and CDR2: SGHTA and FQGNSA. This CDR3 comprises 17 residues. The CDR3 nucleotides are TGTGCCAGCAGCTGGAGCGGGGGGGCTGCTAGCACAGATACGCAGTATTTT. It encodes CASSWSGGAASTDTQYF.

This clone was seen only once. The CDR3 spells CASSSQQGQNNEQFF. Written as DNA, the CDR3 is TGTGCCAGCAGCTCCCAACAGGGGCAGAACAATGAGCAGTTCTTC. The chain has TRBV7-9 and TRBJ2-1, with TRBD1 identical over 7 bases. Germline V lookup: CDR1 SEHNR, CDR2 FQNEAQ (reference sequence). The junction had 8 bases not matched to a gene; V was cut back by 4 bases and J by 5 bases. This CDR3 is 15 amino acids long.